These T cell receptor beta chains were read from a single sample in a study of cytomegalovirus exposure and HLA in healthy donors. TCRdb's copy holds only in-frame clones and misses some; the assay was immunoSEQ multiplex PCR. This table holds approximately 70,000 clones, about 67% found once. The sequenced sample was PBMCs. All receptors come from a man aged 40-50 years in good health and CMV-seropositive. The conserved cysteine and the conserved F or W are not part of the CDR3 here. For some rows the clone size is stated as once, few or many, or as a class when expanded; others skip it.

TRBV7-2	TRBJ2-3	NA	ASSRLAGEADTQY
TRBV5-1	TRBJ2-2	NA	ASSFTGQNTGELF
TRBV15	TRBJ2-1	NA	ATARDSSYNEQF
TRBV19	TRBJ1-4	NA	ASSPGHLNEKLF
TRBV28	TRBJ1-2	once	ASGGYT
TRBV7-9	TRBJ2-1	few	ASSGGLAGAYEQF
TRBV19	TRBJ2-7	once	ASSFDRVPSYEQY
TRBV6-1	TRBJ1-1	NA	ASSDYRASGYTEAF
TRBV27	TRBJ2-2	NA	ASSSGTGELF
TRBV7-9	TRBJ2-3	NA	ASSLTGADTQY
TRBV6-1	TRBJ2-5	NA	ASSEMQATQY
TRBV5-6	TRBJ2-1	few	ASSSNTPNEQF
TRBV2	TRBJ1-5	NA	ASKQTGGGQPQH
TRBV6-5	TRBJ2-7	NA	ASSLTSGSSYEQY
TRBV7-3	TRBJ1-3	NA	ASSLTMGNTIY
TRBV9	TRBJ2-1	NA	ASSQEEGGYYNEQF
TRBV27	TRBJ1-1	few	ASSLQGWGTEAF